This T cell receptor beta chain stems from a study of blood T cell repertoires in COVID-19. Clones were sequenced by immunoSEQ multiplex PCR, and TCRdb holds only the in-frame ones, with some missing. The table lists hundreds of thousands of clones, approximately 90% of them singletons. The ends were cut back, 5 bases at V and 11 bases at J, with 12 bases in the middle. CDR3 length equals 11 residues. Sequencing input: PBMCs or T cells enriched from blood (not recorded which). This TCR derives from a woman aged 25 to 45 who had recovered from COVID-19. The J gene is TRBJ1-1, the V gene TRBV12-3 or TRBV12-4, with TRBD1 as a possible D gene (5 bases). As DNA, the CDR3 is TGTGCCAGCAGTGGGGCCAGTAAGGCTTTCTTT. This codes for CASSGASKAFF.